These T cell receptor beta chains were read from a single sample in a study of T-cell memory formation after mild COVID-19. TCRdb used MiXCR to reprocess the 5' RACE reads, holding one entry per CDR3 protein. In the table there are approximately 250,000 distinct CDR3 sequences, 15% to 20% of which are singletons. Sequencing was carried out using PBMCs or a T cell subset sorted from them (not recorded which). These receptors originate from a man in his late teens or twenties who had mild COVID-19 (a few samples of this study predate the infection). Cell type and time point are not known. Both conserved end residues are trimmed from each CDR3. Fields, in order: V gene, clone size, CDR3 protein. Not every row has a clone size; where given, it reads once, few, many or a size class.

TRBV5-1,-,ASSKRTSGGVDTQY
TRBV7-2,-,ASSGRDRGIDEQF
TRBV6-2/TRBV6-3,many,ASSYNRGTGELF
TRBV7-6,few,ASSSMDRGSTDTQY
TRBV20-1,-,SASTRGGGSQDTQY
TRBV6-2/TRBV6-3,-,ASKRAIQETQY
TRBV5-4,few,ASSLQGASEKLF
TRBV20-1,few,SARLIGSGGSTDTQY
TRBV20-1,few,SAPHPSETQY
TRBV29-1,few,SVEDRAGLGWTQY
TRBV20-1,-,SARLTGGSDTQY
TRBV12-3/TRBV12-4,many,ASSLTSGEWDTQY
TRBV6-6,-,ASTPSSGANVLT
TRBV7-2,-,ASSLGTHSEKLF
TRBV7-8,few,ASSLWYSGPENIQY
TRBV7-8,-,ASSSLPDRPLETQY
TRBV7-2,few,ASSSRAGLAGGDITGTQY
TRBV20-1,once,SAQAGDTQY
TRBV7-2,few,ASSPPAGGLYEQY
TRBV29-1,many,SVGLAGTDTQY
TRBV4-1,-,ASSPRVAGAYNEQF
TRBV7-2,few,ASSPSGQGIGYT
TRBV6-2/TRBV6-3,-,ASRPPAPSNQPQH
TRBV10-3,-,AISDSHLGFATNEKLF
TRBV6-2/TRBV6-3,-,ASSPWDTEAF
TRBV4-3,few,ASSQGQFWPQH
TRBV6-5,few,ASRDQGRNQPQH
TRBV4-1,-,ASRHNNQPQH
TRBV11-2,few,ASSSIRLAGAPGYEQY
TRBV18,few,ASSPRPSGALYNEQF
TRBV6-6,few,ASSYSSSGGNPDTQY
TRBV18,few,ASSPRAGPDTQY
TRBV6-6,-,ASSYDSILPQH
TRBV12-3/TRBV12-4,-,ASTYRDGNTEAF
TRBV20-1,-,SAREAGGSYEQY
TRBV4-1,-,ASSQETSSGGTDTQY
TRBV6-5,-,ASSYSSGGHTDTQY
TRBV29-1,-,SVEGLRENTGELF
TRBV12-3/TRBV12-4,-,ASSPSLRGDTQY
TRBV7-3,few,ASSIDAYNEQF
TRBV30,-,AWRLAQSNTEAF
TRBV18,few,ASSFYSHNEAF
TRBV12-3/TRBV12-4,many,ASSPTGDEQY
TRBV5-1,-,ASSLWQYNEQF
TRBV4-3,few,ASSQDVGTGGGPGYGYT
TRBV6-5,-,ASSYSNRGSGETQY
TRBV7-6,few,ASSAMIRDNSPLH
TRBV3-1,few,ASSPLTGETQY
TRBV5-6,-,ASSNTGTTDTQY
TRBV12-3/TRBV12-4,few,ASSTGGTQY